The 9 T cell receptor beta chains presented below share a single source sample, sequenced in a study of blood T cell repertoires in COVID-19. The method was immunoSEQ multiplex PCR; TCRdb's version includes in-frame clones alone and lacks a portion of them. The sample records 150,000 to 200,000 clones, about 88% being singletons. Sample: PBMCs or T cells enriched from blood (not recorded which). These receptors originate from a middle-aged woman in a cohort exposed to, infected with or recovered from COVID-19 (not recorded which).

This chain connects TRBV13 to TRBJ2-3; 15 nucleotides match TRBD2. V gave up 5 bases and J gave up 2 bases; unmatched junction bases: 5. Germline CDR1 and CDR2: PRHDT and FYEKMQ (reference sequence). The CDR3 loop spans 17 amino acids. Written as DNA, the CDR3 is TGTGCCAGCAGCACAAGGACTAGCGGGGGGGTCACAGATACGCAGTATTTT. It codes for CASSTRTSGGVTDTQYF.

The chain has TRBV10-1 and TRBJ2-1; the match to TRBD1 covers 9 bases. The germline V gene has CDR1 WNHNN and CDR2 SYGVQD (reference sequence). This CDR3 contains 16 residues. Trimming removed 2 bases from V and 1 base from J; junction bases left unmatched: 3. DNA for the CDR3: TGCGCCAGCAGTGAGAAACAGGGGGCTTCCTACAATGAGCAGTTCTTC. Protein product: CASSEKQGASYNEQFF.

The J gene is TRBJ2-4, the V gene TRBV18; 9 nucleotides match TRBD1. V shed 0 bases, J shed 5 bases, and the junction held 2 bases outside the gene matches. The CDR3 loop spans 15 amino acids. CDR1 and CDR2 from the germline V gene are KGHSH and LQKENI. The CDR3 spells CASSPPRTGENIQYF. In nucleotides, the CDR3 is TGTGCCAGCTCACCACCGCGGACAGGGGAAAACATTCAGTACTTC. Full variable domain (remainder filled in from reference TRBV18 and TRBJ2-4): NAGVMQNPRHLVRRRGQEARLRCSPMKGHSHVYWYRQLPEEGLKFMVYLQKENIIDESGMPKERFSAEFPKEGPSILRIQQVVRGDSAAYFCASSPPRTGENIQYFGAGTRLSVL.

The chain has TRBV29-1 and TRBJ1-1; 7 bases are shared with TRBD1. The V gene's germline CDR1 is SQVTM and CDR2 ANQGSEA. This CDR3 contains 13 residues. The trim removed 7 bases at V and 6 bases at J, leaving 11 bases unmatched. CDR3 nucleotide sequence: TGCAGCGGACGCCCACCCGACAGGGCTGAAGCTTTCTTT. Protein sequence: CSGRPPDRAEAFF.

V and J are TRBV4-3 and TRBJ2-2; TRBD1 might be the D (5 bases). Deletions cut 4 bases from V and 7 bases from J, with 10 bases between. The germline V gene encodes CDR1 LGHNA and CDR2 YSLEER. The length of the CDR3 is 13 residues. The CDR3 loop is CASSLIGVGELFF. In DNA, the CDR3 is TGCGCCAGCAGCCTGATAGGGGTCGGGGAGCTGTTTTTT.

For this clone: The same CDR3 is also encoded by other DNA sequences in this sample. V is TRBV7-9 and J is TRBJ2-3; TRBD2 matches 11 bases. Germline CDR1 reads SEHNR; CDR2 reads FQNEAQ (reference sequence). The CDR3 is 15 residues long. V dropped 1 base and J dropped 3; count of bases not matched to a gene: 0. Written as DNA, the CDR3 is TGTGCCAGCAGCTTAGTAGCGGGGGGGACAGATACGCAGTATTTT. This gives the protein CASSLVAGGTDTQYF. The full variable domain, completed using reference TRBV7-9 and TRBJ2-3, is DTGVSQNPRHKITKRGQNVTFRCDPISEHNRLYWYRQTLGQGPEFLTYFQNEAQLEKSRLLSDRFSAERPKGSFSTLEIQRTEQGDSAMYLCASSLVAGGTDTQYFGPGTRLTVL.

The chain couples TRBV5-4 to TRBJ2-1; D perhaps matches TRBD2 (5 bases). Germline-derived CDR1 and CDR2 are SGHNT and YYREEE (reference sequence). Trimming stripped 4 bases from V and 9 bases from J, with 20 bases between. This CDR3 is 15 amino acids long. The DNA of the CDR3 is TGTGCCAGCAGCCCGGGCGCAGGAGCCCGGGGTGAGCAGTTCTTC. It codes for CASSPGAGARGEQFF. Using reference TRBV5-4 and TRBJ2-1 for the parts outside the CDR3, the full variable domain is ETGVTQSPTHLIKTRGQQVTLRCSSQSGHNTVSWYQQALGQGPQFIFQYYREEENGRGNFPPRFSGLQFPNYSSELNVNALELDDSALYLCASSPGAGARGEQFFGPGTRLTVL.

This chain joins TRBV5-6 and TRBJ2-3, with 12 positions matching TRBD2. The V and J ends lost 1 base and 6 bases, in that order; junction bases with no gene match: 6. CDR3 length equals 16 residues. Per the germline V gene, CDR1 is SGHDT and CDR2 is YYEEEE. The DNA of the CDR3 is TGTGCCAGCAGCTTGCGGCTAGCGGGGGGGAGCGATACGCAGTATTTT. Protein product: CASSLRLAGGSDTQYF.

This chain joins TRBV29-1 and TRBJ2-1; a weak D match, TRBD2 (5 bases). The CDR3 runs 11 residues. Trimming pared 2 bases from V and 7 bases from J, leaving 6 bases between. Germline assignment: CDR1 SQVTM and CDR2 ANQGSEA. The CDR3 DNA sequence: TGCAGCGTTGAAACGGGGAATGAGCAGTTCTTC. This translates into CSVETGNEQFF.